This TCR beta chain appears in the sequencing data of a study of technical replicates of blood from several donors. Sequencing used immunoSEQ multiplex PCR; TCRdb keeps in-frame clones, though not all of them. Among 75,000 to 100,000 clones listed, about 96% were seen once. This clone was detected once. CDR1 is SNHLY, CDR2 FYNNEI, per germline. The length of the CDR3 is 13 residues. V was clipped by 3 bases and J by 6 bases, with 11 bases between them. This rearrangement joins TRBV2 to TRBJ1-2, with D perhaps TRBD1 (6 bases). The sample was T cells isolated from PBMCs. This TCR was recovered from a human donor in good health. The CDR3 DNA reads TGTGCCAGCAGTGAGGGGGCTTGGCATGGCTACACCTTC. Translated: CASSEGAWHGYTF. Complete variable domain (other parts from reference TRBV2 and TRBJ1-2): EPEVTQTPSHQVTQMGQEVILRCVPISNHLYFYWYRQILGQKVEFLVSFYNNEISEKSEIFDDQFSVERPDGSNFTLKIRSTKLEDSAMYFCASSEGAWHGYTFGSGTRLTVV.